There are many counts of the clone carrying this T cell receptor beta chain. What it binds is unknown. The CDR3 spans 13 residues. Looked up from germline, CDR1 is SGHRS and CDR2 is YFSETQ. V was shortened by 2 bases and J by 9 bases, with 12 bases between the two germline ends. The TCRbeta library incorporated unique molecular identifiers. TCRdb reanalysed the PCR reads using MiXCR and keeps one entry per CDR3 protein. The sample has more than 120,000 distinct CDR3 sequences; 8.8% are singletons. These data originate in a study of T-cell reconstitution after alpha-beta-depleted transplantation in children. Findings of the study overall: Newly generated T cells supplied most T-cell counts and diversity one year post-transplant. Several hundred graft clones that had expanded were reportedly the source of alpha-beta T cells about two months after transplant. Some patients' high day-60 TCRbeta diversity was attributed to recipient cells surviving conditioning.

The sequence was obtained from a female patient aged 2-15 years who had a stem cell transplant for congenital amegakaryocytic thrombocytopenia, so the T cells may come from the graft donor. The chain carries TRBV5-1 and TRBJ1-5; the D is unclear. Sequencing was performed on PBMCs, mostly from graft donor cells, taken 180 days after TCRalphabeta/CD19-depleted stem cell transplant. The DNA of the CDR3 is TGCGCCAGCAGCTTAACCCTCCTTTCGCCCCAGCATTTT. Translating it yields CASSLTLLSPQHF.